Listed here is a single TCR beta chain. Its antigen is as yet unknown. The data belong to a study of CD8+ T cells in alopecia areata. Study results and caveats: Tofacitinib yielded significantly lower scalp clonality and fewer expanded CD8+ clones among the top 100.

Following extraction, RNA underwent reverse transcription to cDNA, which served as the sequencing template. Method: immunoSEQ multiplex PCR; TCRdb's copy keeps in-frame clones and lacks some. This table has under 250,000 clones, about 57% appearing once. Treatment denoted: oral pan-JAK inhibitor, 5-10 mg twice daily. CDR1 and CDR2 from the germline V gene are SQVTM and ANQGSEA. This CDR3 contains 15 residues. V was pared by 1 base and J by 2 bases, with 5 bases of the junction left unmatched. This material consisted of CD4+ T cells sorted from blood, taken at week 4, from a patient treated with tofacitinib. The chain is built from TRBV29-1 and TRBJ2-3, with TRBD2 matching over 8 bases. The receptor was derived from a human donor with alopecia areata. CDR3 sequence reads: CSVEARLASTDTQYF. The CDR3 nucleotides read TGCAGCGTTGAAGCCAGACTAGCGTCCACAGATACGCAGTATTTT.